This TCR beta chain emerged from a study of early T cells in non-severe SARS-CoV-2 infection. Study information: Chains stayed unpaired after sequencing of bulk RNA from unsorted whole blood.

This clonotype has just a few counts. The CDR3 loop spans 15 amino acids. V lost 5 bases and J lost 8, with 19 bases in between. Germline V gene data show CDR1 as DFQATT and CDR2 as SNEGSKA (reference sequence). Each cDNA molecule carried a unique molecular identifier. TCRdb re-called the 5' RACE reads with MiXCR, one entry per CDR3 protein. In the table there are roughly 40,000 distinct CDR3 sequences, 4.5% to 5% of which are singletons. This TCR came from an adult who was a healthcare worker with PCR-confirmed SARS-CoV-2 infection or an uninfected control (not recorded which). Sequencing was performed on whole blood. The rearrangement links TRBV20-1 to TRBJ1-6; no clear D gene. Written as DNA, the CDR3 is TGCAGTGCTCGTAGGGCCGGCCGGCTTGATTCACCCCTCCACTTT. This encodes CSARRAGRLDSPLHF.